A single sample gave rise to the 9 T cell receptor beta chains below, sequenced in a study of blood T cell repertoires in COVID-19. Clones were read by immunoSEQ multiplex PCR, and TCRdb kept only the in-frame ones, dropping some. The sample lists about 160,000 clones, 85% occurring once. The sample taken for sequencing was peripheral blood. The receptors were gathered from a human donor with acute or convalescent COVID-19. The donor label of this sample is uncertain.

In its sample, this clone was seen a few times. The chain carries TRBV5-1 and TRBJ2-1; 13 bases are shared with TRBD2. After removal of 4 bases from V and 4 bases from J, the junction contained 5 bases not matched to a gene. The CDR3 totals 16 residues. From germline, CDR1 is SGHRS and CDR2 YFSETQ. CDR3 amino acids: CASSTGTSGAYNEQFF. The DNA for the CDR3 is TGCGCCAGCAGCACCGGGACTAGCGGGGCGTACAATGAGCAGTTCTTC.

The chain joins TRBV27 to TRBJ2-6, with unresolved D. The CDR3 is 16 residues long. Germline V CDR1 and CDR2: MNHEY, SMNVEV (reference sequence). The V gene lost 5 bases and the J gene lost 1 base, with 12 bases spanning the gap. The CDR3 sequence is CASSPQRLSGANVLTF. The DNA for the CDR3 is TGTGCCAGCAGTCCACAAAGACTTTCTGGGGCCAACGTCCTGACTTTC.

This clone is a singleton in its sample. The chain recombines TRBV2 with TRBJ2-6; D possibly corresponds to TRBD1 (5 bases). Germline loops: CDR1 SNHLY, CDR2 FYNNEI. The CDR3 consists of 15 residues. The V gene lost 8 bases and the J gene lost 2 bases, with 13 bases spanning the gap. The CDR3 here is CASAPMGPGANVLTF. The CDR3 DNA is TGTGCCAGCGCTCCAATGGGGCCTGGGGCCAACGTCCTGACTTTC.

The rearrangement links TRBV30 to TRBJ1-6; TRBD1 matches at 12 bases. The V gene end was trimmed by 0 bases and the J gene end by 10 bases; junction bases not matched to a gene: 7. The germline V gene has CDR1 GTSNPN and CDR2 SVGIG (reference sequence). The CDR3 loop spans 16 amino acids. The CDR3: CAWSVRGQGAGSPLHF. The CDR3 coding sequence is TGTGCCTGGAGTGTCCGGGGACAGGGGGCCGGATCACCCCTCCACTTT.

This clone was detected only a few times. The chain couples TRBV7-9 to TRBJ1-6; D remains ambiguous. From germline, CDR1 is SEHNR and CDR2 FQNEAQ (reference sequence). Trimming shortened V by 1 base and J by 10 bases, and 11 bases separated the two germline ends. This CDR3 is built from 14 residues. The CDR3 nucleotides are TGTGCCAGCAGCTTAGGTGACCCTAGGTCACCCCTCCACTTT. Translation: CASSLGDPRSPLHF.

The chain combines TRBV9 with TRBJ1-1; possibly TRBD1 for D (6 bases). The CDR3 sequence is 14 residues long. Trimming cost V 0 bases and J 2 bases, with 8 bases left between them. Germline V gene lookup returns CDR1 SGDLS and CDR2 YYNGEE. CDR3 in amino acids: CASSVGQANTEAFF. DNA for the CDR3: TGTGCCAGCAGCGTAGGACAGGCCAACACTGAAGCTTTCTTT.

This clone showed up just once. Other DNA sequences in the sample encode the same CDR3. The chain recombines TRBV6-5 with TRBJ1-2; unclear D gene. The germline CDR1 and CDR2 sequences are MNHEY and SVGAGI. With 0 bases removed from V and 1 base from J, the gap between germline ends came to 6 bases. The CDR3 runs 14 residues. CDR3 amino acids: CASSYSAGNYGYTF. Here the CDR3 DNA reads TGTGCCAGCAGTTACTCGGCGGGTAACTATGGCTACACCTTC.

This chain links TRBV3-1 (or the pseudogene TRBV3-2) with TRBJ1-3, with TRBD1 matching 8 bases. Trimming at V came to 0 bases and at J to 1 base, leaving 8 bases not matched to a gene. There are 18 residues in the CDR3. Germline V gives CDR1 LGHDT, CDR2 YNNKEL (reference sequence). CDR3 residues: CASSQDQGQVYSGNTIYF. Written as DNA, the CDR3 is TGTGCCAGCAGCCAAGATCAGGGACAGGTTTATTCTGGAAACACCATATATTTT.

This clone was observed a handful of times. The chain combines TRBV27 with TRBJ2-7, with 10 bases fitting TRBD2. Germline CDR1 and CDR2: MNHEY and SMNVEV (reference sequence). V shed 5 bases and J 3 bases; nucleotides not matched to a gene: 4. This CDR3 has 14 residues. The CDR3 reads CASSSLAGVYEQYF. The CDR3 DNA reads as TGTGCCAGCAGTAGCCTAGCGGGGGTCTACGAGCAGTACTTC.